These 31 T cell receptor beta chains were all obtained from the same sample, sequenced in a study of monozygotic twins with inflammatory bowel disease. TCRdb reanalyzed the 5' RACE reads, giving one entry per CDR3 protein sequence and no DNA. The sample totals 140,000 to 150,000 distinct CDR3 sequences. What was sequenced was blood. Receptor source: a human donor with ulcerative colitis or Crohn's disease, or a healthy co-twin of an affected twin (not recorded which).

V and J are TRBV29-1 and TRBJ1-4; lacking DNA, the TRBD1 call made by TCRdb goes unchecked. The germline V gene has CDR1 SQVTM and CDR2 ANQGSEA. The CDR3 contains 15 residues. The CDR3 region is CSVPAGGATNEKLFF.

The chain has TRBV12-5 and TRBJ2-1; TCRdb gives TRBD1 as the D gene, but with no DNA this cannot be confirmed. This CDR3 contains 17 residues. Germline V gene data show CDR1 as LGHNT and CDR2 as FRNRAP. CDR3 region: CASGLVIGTGISNEQFF.

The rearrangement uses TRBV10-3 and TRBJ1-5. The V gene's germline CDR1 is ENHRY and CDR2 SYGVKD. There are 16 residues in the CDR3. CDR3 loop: CAISESSGPTNQPQHF.

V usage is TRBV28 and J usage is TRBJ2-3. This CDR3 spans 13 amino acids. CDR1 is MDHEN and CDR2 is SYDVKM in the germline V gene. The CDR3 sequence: CASSPQTQDTQYF.

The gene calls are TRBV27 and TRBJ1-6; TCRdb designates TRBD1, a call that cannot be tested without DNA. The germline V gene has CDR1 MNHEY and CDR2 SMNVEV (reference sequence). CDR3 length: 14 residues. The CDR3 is CASSRDSNDSPLHF.

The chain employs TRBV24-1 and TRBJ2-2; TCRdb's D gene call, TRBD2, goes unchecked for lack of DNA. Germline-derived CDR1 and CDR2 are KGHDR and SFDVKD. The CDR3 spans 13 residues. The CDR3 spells CATSDAGLRELFF.

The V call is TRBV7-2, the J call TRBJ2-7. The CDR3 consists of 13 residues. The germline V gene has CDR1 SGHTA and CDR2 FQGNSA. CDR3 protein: CASSFGVRYEQYF.

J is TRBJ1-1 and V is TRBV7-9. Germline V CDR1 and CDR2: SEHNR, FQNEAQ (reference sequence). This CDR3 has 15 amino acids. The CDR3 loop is CASSLSGSPDTEAFF.

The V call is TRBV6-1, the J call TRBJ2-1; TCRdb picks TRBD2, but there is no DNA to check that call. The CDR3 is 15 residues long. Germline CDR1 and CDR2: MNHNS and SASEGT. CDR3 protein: CASIRLAGINDEQFF.

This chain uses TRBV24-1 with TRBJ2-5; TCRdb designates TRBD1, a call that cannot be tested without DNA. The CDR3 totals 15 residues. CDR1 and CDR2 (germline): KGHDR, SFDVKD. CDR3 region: CATSGVEGRVETQYF.

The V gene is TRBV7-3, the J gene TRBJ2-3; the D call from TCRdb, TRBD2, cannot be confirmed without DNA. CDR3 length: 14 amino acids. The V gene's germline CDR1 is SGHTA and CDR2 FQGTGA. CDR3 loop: CASSHRGTTDTQYF.

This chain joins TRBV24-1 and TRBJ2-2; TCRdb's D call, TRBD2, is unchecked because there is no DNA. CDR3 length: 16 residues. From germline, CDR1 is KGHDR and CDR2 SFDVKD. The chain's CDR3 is CATSDNTGPQTGELFF.

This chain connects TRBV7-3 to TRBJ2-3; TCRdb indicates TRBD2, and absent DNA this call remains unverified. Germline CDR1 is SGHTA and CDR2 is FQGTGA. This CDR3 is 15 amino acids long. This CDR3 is CASSLTSGNTDTQYF.

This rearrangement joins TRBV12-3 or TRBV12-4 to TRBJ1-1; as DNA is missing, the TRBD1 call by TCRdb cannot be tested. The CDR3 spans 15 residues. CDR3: CASSLLLGQLAEAFF.

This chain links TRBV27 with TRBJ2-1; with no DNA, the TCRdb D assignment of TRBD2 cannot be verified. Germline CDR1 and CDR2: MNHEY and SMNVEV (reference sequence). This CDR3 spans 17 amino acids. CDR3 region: CASSLASPVSSYNEQFF.

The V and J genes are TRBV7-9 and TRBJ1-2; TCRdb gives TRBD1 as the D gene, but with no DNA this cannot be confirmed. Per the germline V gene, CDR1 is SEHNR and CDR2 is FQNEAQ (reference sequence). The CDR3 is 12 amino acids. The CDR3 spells CASSEGYYGYTF. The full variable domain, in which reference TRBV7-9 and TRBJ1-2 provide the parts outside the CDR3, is DTGVSQNPRHKITKRGQNVTFRCDPISEHNRLYWYRQTLGQGPEFLTYFQNEAQLEKSRLLSDRFSAERPKGSFSTLEIQRTEQGDSAMYLCASSEGYYGYTFGSGTRLTVV.

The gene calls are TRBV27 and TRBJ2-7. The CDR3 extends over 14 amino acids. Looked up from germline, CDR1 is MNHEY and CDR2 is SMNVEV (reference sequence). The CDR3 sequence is CASSLSATGHEQYF.

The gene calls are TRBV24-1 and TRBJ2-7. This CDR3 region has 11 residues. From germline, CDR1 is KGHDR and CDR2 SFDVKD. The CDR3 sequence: CATGDYYEQYF.

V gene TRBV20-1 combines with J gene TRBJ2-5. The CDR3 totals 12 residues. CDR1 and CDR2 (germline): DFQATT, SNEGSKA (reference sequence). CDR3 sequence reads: CSARPLQETQYF.

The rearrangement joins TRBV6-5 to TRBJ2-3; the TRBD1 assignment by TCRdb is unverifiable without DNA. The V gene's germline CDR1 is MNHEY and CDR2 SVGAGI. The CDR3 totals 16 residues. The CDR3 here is CASSYSPGASTDTQYF.

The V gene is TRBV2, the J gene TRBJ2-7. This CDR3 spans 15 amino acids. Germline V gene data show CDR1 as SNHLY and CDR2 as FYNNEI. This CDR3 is CASSETDSSSYEQYF.

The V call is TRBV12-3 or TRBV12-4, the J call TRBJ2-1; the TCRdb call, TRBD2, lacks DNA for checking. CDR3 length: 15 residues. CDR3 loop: CASRLLAGVMDEQFF.

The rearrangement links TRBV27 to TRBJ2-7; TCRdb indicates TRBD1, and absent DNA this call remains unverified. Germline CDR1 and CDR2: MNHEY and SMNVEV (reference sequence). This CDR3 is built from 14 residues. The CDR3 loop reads CASSKPGRKDEQYF.

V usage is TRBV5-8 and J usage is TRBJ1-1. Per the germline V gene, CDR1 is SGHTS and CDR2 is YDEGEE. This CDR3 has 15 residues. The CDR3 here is CASSFPPFGNTEAFF.

CDR3 sequence reads: CASSSGLAGVETQYF. V is TRBV19 and J is TRBJ2-5; TCRdb's D gene call, TRBD2, goes unchecked for lack of DNA. CDR3 length: 15 amino acids. The V gene's germline CDR1 is LNHDA and CDR2 SQIVND (reference sequence).

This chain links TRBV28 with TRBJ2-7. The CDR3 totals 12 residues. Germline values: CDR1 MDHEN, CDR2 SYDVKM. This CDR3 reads CASSFQSDKQYF.

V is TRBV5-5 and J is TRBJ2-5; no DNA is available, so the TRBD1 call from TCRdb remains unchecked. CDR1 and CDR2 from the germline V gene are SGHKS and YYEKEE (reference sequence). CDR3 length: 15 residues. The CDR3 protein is CASSLGAGGSETQYF.

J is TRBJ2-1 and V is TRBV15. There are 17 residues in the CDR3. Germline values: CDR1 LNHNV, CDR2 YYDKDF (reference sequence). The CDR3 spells CATSRGQLAGSYNEQFF. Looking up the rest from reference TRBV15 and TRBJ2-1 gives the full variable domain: DAMVIQNPRYQVTQFGKPVTLSCSQTLNHNVMYWYQQKSSQAPKLLFHYYDKDFNNEADTPDNFQSRRPNTSFCFLDIRSPGLGDTAMYLCATSRGQLAGSYNEQFFGPGTRLTVL.

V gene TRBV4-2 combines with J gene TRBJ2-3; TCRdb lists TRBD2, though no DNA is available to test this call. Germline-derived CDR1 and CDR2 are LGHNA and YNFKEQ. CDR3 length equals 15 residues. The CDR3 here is CASSQDERSTDTQYF.

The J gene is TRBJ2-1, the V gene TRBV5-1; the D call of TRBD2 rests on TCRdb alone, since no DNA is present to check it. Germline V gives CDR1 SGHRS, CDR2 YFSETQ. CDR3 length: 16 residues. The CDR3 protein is CASSAGLTNFYNEQFF. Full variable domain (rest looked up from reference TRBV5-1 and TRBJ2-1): KAGVTQTPRYLIKTRGQQVTLSCSPISGHRSVSWYQQTPGQGLQFLFEYFSETQRNKGNFPGRFSGRQFSNSRSEMNVSTLELGDSALYLCASSAGLTNFYNEQFFGPGTRLTVL.

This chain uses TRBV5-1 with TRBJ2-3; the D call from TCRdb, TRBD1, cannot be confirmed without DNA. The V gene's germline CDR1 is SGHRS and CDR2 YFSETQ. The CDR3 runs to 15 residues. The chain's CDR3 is CASSLFPGAYDTQYF.